These 24 T cell receptor beta chains originate from one sample sequenced in a study of blood T cell repertoires in COVID-19. Clones were read by immunoSEQ multiplex PCR, and TCRdb kept only the in-frame ones, dropping some. Here the sample spans 95,000 to 110,000 clones, about 91% being singletons. Sequencing was performed on peripheral blood. The receptor source for this set is a human donor in a cohort sampled during active COVID-19.

This CDR3 is CASRGQISTDTQYF. CDR3 bases: TGCGCCAGTCGCGGCCAGATTAGCACAGATACGCAGTATTTT. The rearrangement joins TRBV5-1 to TRBJ2-3; D is uncertain. The CDR3 spans 14 residues. Germline V gene lookup returns CDR1 SGHRS and CDR2 YFSETQ. V gave up 8 bases and J gave up 0 bases, with 13 bases separating them. The variable domain in full, completed from reference TRBV5-1 and TRBJ2-3, reads KAGVTQTPRYLIKTRGQQVTLSCSPISGHRSVSWYQQTPGQGLQFLFEYFSETQRNKGNFPGRFSGRQFSNSRSEMNVSTLELGDSALYLCASRGQISTDTQYFGPGTRLTVL.

The count of this clone is one. The rearrangement links TRBV2 to TRBJ2-3; D is uncertain. V lost 4 bases, J lost 3 bases, and 14 bases lay in between. This CDR3 has 15 amino acids. CDR1 and CDR2 from the germline V gene are SNHLY and FYNNEI. The CDR3 spells CASSVGLGRTDTQYF. In DNA, the CDR3 is TGTGCCAGCAGTGTTGGTTTAGGCAGGACAGATACGCAGTATTTT.

The chain combines TRBV2 with TRBJ2-2; 8 bases map to TRBD1. With V trimmed by 8 bases and J by 5 bases, 7 bases remained unmatched. The CDR3 totals 14 residues. Germline V CDR1 and CDR2: SNHLY, FYNNEI. CDR3 sequence reads: CASAGQGETGELFF. The CDR3 DNA sequence: TGTGCCAGCGCCGGACAGGGAGAAACCGGGGAGCTGTTTTTT.

The chain employs TRBV6-1 and TRBJ1-1; 10 bases map to TRBD1. This CDR3 is built from 13 residues. Germline CDR1 reads MNHNS; CDR2 reads SASEGT. V lost 5 bases, J lost 5 bases, and 2 bases stayed unmatched. CDR3 sequence: CASSLDRGTEAFF. The CDR3 DNA reads as TGTGCCAGCAGTTTGGACAGGGGGACTGAAGCTTTCTTT.

This clone was seen once. The V call is TRBV6-2 or TRBV6-3, the J call TRBJ2-7; D is unclear. The germline V gene encodes CDR1 MNHEY and CDR2 SVGEGT. V lost 2 bases and J lost 3, with 2 bases in between. The CDR3 is 11 residues long. The CDR3 here is CASSYLYEQYF. Written as DNA, the CDR3 is TGTGCCAGCAGTTACCTCTACGAGCAGTACTTC.

The chain recombines TRBV30 with TRBJ1-2, with TRBD1 as a possible D gene (5 bases). Germline values: CDR1 GTSNPN, CDR2 SVGIG (reference sequence). This CDR3 is built from 13 residues. Trimming removed 0 bases at V and 4 bases at J, with 9 bases between. CDR3 amino acids: CAWSVGRGYGYTF. CDR3 DNA: TGTGCCTGGAGTGTCGGAAGGGGCTATGGCTACACCTTC.

The chain employs TRBV19 and TRBJ1-5; D remains ambiguous. Germline CDR1 reads LNHDA; CDR2 reads SQIVND (reference sequence). This CDR3 contains 16 residues. With 4 bases removed from V and 0 bases from J, the gap between germline ends came to 13 bases. The CDR3 nucleotides are TGTGCCAGTAGTACTCCAGAGCGATATAGCAATCAGCCCCAGCATTTT. This translates into CASSTPERYSNQPQHF. The variable domain in full, completed from reference TRBV19 and TRBJ1-5, reads DGGITQSPKYLFRKEGQNVTLSCEQNLNHDAMYWYRQDPGQGLRLIYYSQIVNDFQKGDIAEGYSVSREKKESFPLTVTSAQKNPTAFYLCASSTPERYSNQPQHFGDGTRLSIL.

The V and J genes are TRBV3-1 (or the pseudogene TRBV3-2) and TRBJ1-1, with D possibly being TRBD1 (5 bases). Germline-derived CDR1 and CDR2 are LGHDT and YNNKEL (reference sequence). The CDR3 has 15 residues. With 3 bases removed from V and 3 bases from J, the gap between germline ends came to 14 bases. For the CDR3, the DNA is TGTGCCAGCAGCCATTCATCAGGGTGGGACACTGAAGCTTTCTTT. This translates into CASSHSSGWDTEAFF.

The V gene is TRBV28, the J gene TRBJ1-4; TRBD1 agrees at 8 bases. CDR3 length: 14 residues. The germline gives CDR1 MDHEN, CDR2 SYDVKM. Trimming cost V 6 bases and J 7 bases; bases outside gene matches: 7. Written as DNA, the CDR3 is TGTGCCAGCAGCCTCGGGACAGGCCTTGAAAAACTGTTTTTT. It codes for CASSLGTGLEKLFF.

This chain joins TRBV5-1 and TRBJ2-2, with TRBD1 matching 8 bases. The CDR3 is 15 amino acids. The V and J ends lost 2 bases and 5 bases, in that order; junction bases with no gene match: 5. Germline CDR1 and CDR2: SGHRS and YFSETQ. The CDR3 sequence: CASSLTGGRTGELFF. CDR3 in DNA: TGCGCCAGCAGCTTAACAGGGGGTCGGACCGGGGAGCTGTTTTTT.

This chain joins TRBV28 and TRBJ2-1; possible D gene TRBD2, 7 bases. Between the trimmed V and J ends, which lost 5 bases and 10 bases, there was a span of 33 bases. CDR3 size: 19 residues. Germline CDR1 reads MDHEN; CDR2 reads SYDVKM. The CDR3 DNA sequence: TGTGCCAGCAGTAGGGGGATAAAGCCATCTCGCGCGGGAGAAGGCGAGCAGTTCTTC. Protein: CASSRGIKPSRAGEGEQFF.

Only one count was recorded for this clone. The rearrangement uses TRBV6-2 or TRBV6-3 and TRBJ2-7; 12 nucleotides agree with TRBD2. This CDR3 has 15 residues. CDR1 is MNHEY, CDR2 SVGEGT, per germline. With V trimmed by 4 bases and J by 3 bases, 4 bases remained unmatched. The CDR3 sequence is CASSSLAGGLYEQYF. CDR3 nucleotides: TGTGCCAGCAGTTCACTAGCGGGGGGCCTCTACGAGCAGTACTTC.

This clone was detected only once. This CDR3 is CASSFTSGDTDTQYF. In DNA form, the CDR3 reads TGTGCCAGCAGTTTCACTAGCGGGGACACAGATACGCAGTATTTT. The V and J genes are TRBV6-6 and TRBJ2-3, with 10 bases identical to TRBD2. Germline-derived CDR1 and CDR2 are MNHNY and SVGAGI (reference sequence). There are 15 residues in the CDR3. Unmatched junction bases numbered 3, after V lost 4 bases and J lost 2 bases.

The chain employs TRBV29-1 and TRBJ1-5, with 9 bases identical to TRBD1. V was clipped by 5 bases and J by 4 bases; unmatched bases: 3. The CDR3 is 13 residues long. Germline lookup yields CDR1 SQVTM and CDR2 ANQGSEA. The CDR3 DNA sequence: TGCAGCGTTAGACAGGGGGGTAATCAGCCCCAGCATTTT. Its protein product is CSVRQGGNQPQHF.

J is TRBJ2-1 and V is TRBV5-1; 14 bases are shared with TRBD2. The CDR3 spans 20 residues. Per germline, CDR1 SGHRS and CDR2 YFSETQ. With 5 bases clipped from V and 0 bases from J, the junction kept 13 bases outside the gene matches. CDR3 loop: CASRSLGLAGVGSSYNEQFF. The CDR3 coding sequence is TGCGCCAGCAGGTCCCTGGGACTAGCGGGGGTCGGGAGCTCCTACAATGAGCAGTTCTTC.

This clone was counted between two and nine times. This sequence joins TRBV6-5 and TRBJ1-1; maybe TRBD1 (6 bases). V lost 3 bases and J 5 bases, leaving 16 bases between the germline ends. The CDR3 consists of 15 residues. Germline CDR1 is MNHEY and CDR2 is SVGAGI. CDR3 in amino acids: CASSYMGATSTEAFF. In DNA, the CDR3 is TGTGCCAGCAGTTATATGGGGGCCACGTCGACTGAAGCTTTCTTT.

This clone came up once. The J gene is TRBJ2-7, the V gene TRBV5-4; 7 positions agree with TRBD1. With V trimmed by 3 bases and J by 1 base, 7 bases remained unmatched. CDR1 is SGHNT, CDR2 YYREEE, per germline (reference sequence). The CDR3 length is 15 residues. The CDR3, as DNA: TGTGCCAGCAGCTCCGGGACAGCCAAATCCTACGAGCAGTACTTC. It yields the protein CASSSGTAKSYEQYF.

This clone appeared a few times. This chain joins TRBV12-2 and TRBJ1-5; TRBD1 reflects the table's D call only, with no check against the DNA. TRBV12-2 is described as a pseudogene. CDR3 size: 15 residues. Here the CDR3 reads CASRLNRDSNQPQHF. CDR3 DNA sequence: TGTGCAAGTCGCTTAAACAGGGATAGCAATCAGCCCCAGCATTTT.

The chain joins TRBV27 to TRBJ2-1; D unclear. V lost 4 bases, J lost 0 bases, and 10 bases lay in between. The CDR3 runs 15 residues. Germline V gives CDR1 MNHEY, CDR2 SMNVEV (reference sequence). The DNA of the CDR3 is TGTGCCAGCAGTTCAGGCCGCTTCTCCTACAATGAGCAGTTCTTC. Its translation: CASSSGRFSYNEQFF.

This clone was counted once. V is TRBV9 and J is TRBJ1-3, with 7 bases that match TRBD1. The CDR3 runs 15 residues. Trimming removed 2 bases from V and 3 bases from J; junction bases left unmatched: 5. Germline CDR1 and CDR2: SGDLS and YYNGEE. The CDR3 reads CASSVSWTGGNTIYF. As DNA, the CDR3 is TGTGCCAGCAGCGTTTCCTGGACAGGTGGAAACACCATATATTTT.

The rearrangement joins TRBV5-1 to TRBJ2-2; TRBD2 aligns across 9 bases. Germline V gives CDR1 SGHRS, CDR2 YFSETQ. The CDR3 sequence is 15 residues long. V lost 4 bases and J lost 9; bases outside the gene matches: 10. The CDR3 region has the DNA TGCGCCAGCAGCCCGAAGACTAGCGGCCACCGGGAGCTGTTTTTT. Amino acid sequence: CASSPKTSGHRELFF.

The V call is TRBV24-1, the J call TRBJ2-5; 8 nucleotides line up with TRBD1. Germline assignment: CDR1 KGHDR and CDR2 SFDVKD. The CDR3 contains 14 residues. J gave up 5 bases and V 4 bases, and 5 bases lay outside the gene matches. CDR3 coding DNA: TGTGCCACCAGTGAGCGGACAGGGACGGAGACCCAGTACTTC. Protein: CATSERTGTETQYF.

The chain has TRBV7-2 and TRBJ2-7; D possibly corresponds to TRBD2 (6 bases). V dropped 5 bases and J dropped 8 bases, with 19 bases sitting between them. The CDR3 runs to 14 residues. Per the germline V gene, CDR1 is SGHTA and CDR2 is FQGNSA. The CDR3: CASSSLIAGRQQYF. In DNA, the CDR3 is TGTGCCAGCAGCAGCTTAATCGCGGGAAGGCAGCAGTACTTC.

The J gene is TRBJ2-4, the V gene TRBV19, with 8 bases that match TRBD2. V lost 4 bases and J lost 0; bases outside the gene matches: 5. CDR3 length: 16 amino acids. CDR1 is LNHDA and CDR2 is SQIVND in the germline V gene (reference sequence). The CDR3 protein is CASSKIAGLAKNIQYF. The CDR3 DNA follows: TGTGCCAGTAGTAAAATAGCGGGACTAGCCAAAAACATTCAGTACTTC.